Listed below are T cell receptor beta chains from one sample, sequenced in a study of blood T cell repertoires in COVID-19. Clones were read by immunoSEQ multiplex PCR, and TCRdb kept only the in-frame ones, dropping some. The sample contains approximately 290,000 clones, 90% of which appear only once. Input material: PBMCs or T cells enriched from blood (not recorded which). Receptors originate from a woman in her late teens or twenties with acute COVID-19. The CDR3 runs from the conserved cysteine through the conserved F or W. Fields, in order: clone size, J gene, V gene, D gene, CDR3 protein, CDR3 DNA. The D gene is left open where the match is weak. Some rows have no size entry. The others give once, few or many, or a class for an expanded clone.

>NA|TRBJ1-4|TRBV15|NA
CATSRDGRGLNEKLFF
TGTGCCACCAGCAGAGATGGGAGAGGCCTTAATGAAAAACTGTTTTTT
>NA|TRBJ1-2|TRBV12-3/TRBV12-4|NA
CASSPSGYGYTF
TGTGCCAGCAGTCCCTCGGGTTATGGCTACACCTTC
>few|TRBJ1-2|TRBV7-9|NA
CASSLWATGGYTF
TGTGCCAGCAGCTTGTGGGCCACGGGGGGCTACACCTTC
>NA|TRBJ1-4|TRBV19|NA
CASSRSDSNEKLFF
TGTGCCAGTAGCCGGAGCGACTCGAATGAAAAACTGTTTTTT
>NA|TRBJ2-7|TRBV19|TRBD1
CASGTGGFLEQYF
TGTGCCAGTGGAACAGGGGGCTTTCTCGAGCAGTACTTC
>NA|TRBJ1-6|TRBV5-1|NA
CASSSWVTGGNSPLHF
TGCGCCAGCAGCTCCTGGGTGACGGGGGGGAATTCACCCCTCCACTTT
>few|TRBJ2-7|TRBV11-2|TRBD1
CASSSNTGTGSEQYF
TGTGCCAGCAGCTCTAATACCGGGACAGGGAGCGAGCAGTACTTC
>NA|TRBJ1-1|TRBV2|NA
CASTPDNGAFF
TGTGCCAGCACCCCGGACAACGGAGCTTTCTTT
>NA|TRBJ2-1|TRBV7-9|NA
CASSLSSRGRDNEQFF
TGTGCCAGCAGCTTAAGTTCCAGGGGAAGGGACAATGAGCAGTTCTTC
>NA|TRBJ1-4|TRBV2|NA
CASSDGGSGEKLFF
TGTGCCAGCAGTGATGGAGGGTCAGGGGAAAAACTGTTTTTT
>few|TRBJ2-7|TRBV4-1|NA
CASSQVASETYEQYF
TGCGCCAGCAGCCAAGTCGCTAGCGAGACCTACGAGCAGTACTTC
>NA|TRBJ2-4|TRBV11-2|NA
CASSLGLLIQYF
TGTGCCAGCAGCTTAGGACTCCTCATTCAGTACTTC
>few|TRBJ2-7|TRBV16|TRBD1
CASSQSGGTGGREQYF
TGTGCCAGCAGCCAATCAGGAGGGACAGGGGGCAGGGAGCAGTACTTC
>NA|TRBJ2-7|TRBV9|NA
CASSVGQARWDEQYF
TGTGCCAGCAGCGTAGGACAGGCCAGGTGGGACGAGCAGTACTTC
>NA|TRBJ2-1|TRBV7-9|TRBD2
CASSPGLAGGGGNEQFF
TGTGCCAGCAGCCCGGGACTAGCGGGAGGGGGTGGGAATGAGCAGTTCTTC
>NA|TRBJ2-7|TRBV2|NA
CASSAGWNYEQYF
TGTGCCAGCAGTGCGGGGTGGAACTACGAGCAGTACTTC
>NA|TRBJ1-1|TRBV11-2|NA
CASSLGVSTNTEAFF
TGTGCCAGCAGCTTAGGTGTCAGTACAAACACTGAAGCTTTCTTT
>NA|TRBJ1-3|TRBV2|NA
CASLTDSGSGNTIYF
TGTGCCAGTCTCACCGACTCTGGCTCTGGAAACACCATATATTTT
>NA|TRBJ1-2|TRBV19|TRBD1
CASSSDRVGWGGYTF
TGTGCCAGTAGTTCCGACAGGGTGGGCTGGGGTGGCTACACCTTC
>NA|TRBJ2-7|TRBV28|NA
CAGGKGDPQTYEQYF
TGTGCCGGGGGGAAAGGGGACCCCCAGACGTACGAGCAGTACTTC
>NA|TRBJ2-1|TRBV21-1|NA
CASSKAVRREQDEQFF
TGTGCCAGCAGCAAAGCCGTGCGGCGGGAGCAGGATGAGCAGTTCTTC
>NA|TRBJ2-7|TRBV15|NA
CATSRDRDIYEQYF
TGTGCCACCAGCAGGGACCGGGACATCTACGAGCAGTACTTC
>NA|TRBJ1-1|TRBV19|NA
CASSSPGFMNTEAFF
TGTGCCAGTAGCTCGCCCGGGTTCATGAACACTGAAGCTTTCTTT
>NA|TRBJ1-1|TRBV6-5|NA
CASSYWREMNTEAFF
TGTGCCAGCAGTTACTGGAGGGAGATGAACACTGAAGCTTTCTTT
>NA|TRBJ1-2|TRBV3-1/TRBV3-2|NA
CASSQDLGGWAMRYTF
TGTGCCAGCAGCCAAGATCTGGGAGGGTGGGCGATGCGCTACACCTTC
>NA|TRBJ2-7|TRBV6-1|TRBD1
CASSEAKGTGSYEQYF
TGTGCCAGCAGTGAAGCAAAGGGGACAGGATCCTACGAGCAGTACTTC
>NA|TRBJ1-4|TRBV24-1|TRBD1
CATSDSQGGIGEKLFF
TGTGCCACCAGTGATTCGCAGGGGGGTATAGGTGAAAAACTGTTTTTT
>NA|TRBJ2-1|TRBV19|NA
CASTPRGGSYNEQFF
TGTGCCAGTACCCCACGTGGAGGCTCCTACAATGAGCAGTTCTTC
>NA|TRBJ2-5|TRBV7-2|NA
CASSTQWRETQYF
TGTGCCAGCAGCACTCAATGGAGAGAGACCCAGTACTTC
>NA|TRBJ1-1|TRBV7-9|TRBD1
CASSPDRVGEAFF
TGTGCCAGCAGCCCAGACAGGGTCGGTGAGGCTTTCTTT
>NA|TRBJ1-1|TRBV19|NA
CASSIRGGEAFF
TGTGCCAGTAGTATTAGGGGCGGAGAAGCTTTCTTT
>NA|TRBJ1-2|TRBV10-2|NA
CASSEQQFYGYTF
TGCGCCAGCAGTGAACAACAGTTCTATGGCTACACCTTC
>NA|TRBJ2-3|TRBV28|TRBD2
CASSLKMAGGLAYF
TGTGCCAGCAGTTTAAAAATGGCGGGAGGACTCGCGTATTTT
>once|TRBJ1-2|TRBV27|NA
CASSLEQGGGMGGYTF
TGTGCCAGCAGCCTTGAACAGGGAGGGGGGATGGGTGGCTACACCTTC
>NA|TRBJ1-5|TRBV6-1|NA
CASSEDAGADQPQHF
TGTGCCAGCAGTGAAGACGCAGGGGCCGATCAGCCCCAGCATTTT
>few|TRBJ2-1|TRBV4-1|NA
CASSQERRSSYNEQFF
TGCGCCAGCAGCCAAGAACGGCGGTCCTCTTACAATGAGCAGTTCTTC
>NA|TRBJ2-3|TRBV5-1|NA
CASSLVLETDTQYF
TGCGCCAGCAGCTTGGTGTTGGAGACAGATACGCAGTATTTT
>NA|TRBJ2-7|TRBV30|NA
CAWSADQGFSYEQYF
TGTGCCTGGAGTGCCGATCAGGGGTTCTCCTACGAGCAGTACTTC
>few|TRBJ1-6|TRBV13|NA
CASRFFAGSGGPLHF
TGTGCCAGCCGTTTCTTTGCAGGGAGCGGGGGACCCCTCCACTTT
>NA|TRBJ1-2|TRBV7-9|NA
CASSLAGGIDGYTF
TGTGCCAGCAGCTTAGCAGGGGGTATAGATGGCTACACCTTC
>NA|TRBJ2-2|TRBV18|NA
CASSPIETGELFF
TGTGCCAGCTCACCGATAGAGACCGGGGAGCTGTTTTTT
>NA|TRBJ2-3|TRBV4-1|TRBD2
CASSPPGGTSDTQYF
TGCGCCAGCAGCCCACCGGGAGGCACGTCAGATACGCAGTATTTT
>NA|TRBJ1-1|TRBV4-1|NA
CASSQVVPLERTVNTEAFF
TGCGCCAGCAGCCAAGTGGTTCCCCTGGAGAGAACCGTGAACACTGAAGCTTTCTTT
>NA|TRBJ2-5|TRBV28|NA
CASSGVGETQYF
TGTGCCAGTTCAGGGGTGGGAGAGACCCAGTACTTC
>NA|TRBJ2-2|TRBV10-3|NA
CAISPTFKGPGTGELFF
TGTGCCATCAGTCCAACTTTTAAGGGCCCGGGGACCGGGGAGCTGTTTTTT
>NA|TRBJ2-2|TRBV28|TRBD2
CASSLRGTSGSSNTGELFF
TGTGCCAGCAGTTTACGGGGGACTAGCGGGAGTTCGAACACCGGGGAGCTGTTTTTT
>NA|TRBJ2-6|TRBV18|TRBD1
CASSRGTGSTGANVLTF
TGTGCCAGCTCACGGGGGACAGGGTCGACCGGGGCCAACGTCCTGACTTTC
>NA|TRBJ2-7|TRBV28|NA
CASSSTPSRAREQYF
TGTGCCAGCAGTTCGACCCCTAGTCGAGCTCGGGAGCAGTACTTC
>once|TRBJ1-5|TRBV18|NA
CASSPDSQNQPQHF
TGTGCCAGCTCACCCGACAGCCAGAATCAGCCCCAGCATTTT
>NA|TRBJ2-3|TRBV7-2|NA
CASSRIKVTGITDTQYF
TGTGCCAGCAGCCGGATAAAAGTGACTGGTATCACAGATACGCAGTATTTT
>NA|TRBJ1-1|TRBV27|NA
CASSFRPGRGTEAFF
TGTGCCAGCAGTTTCCGACCGGGCCGAGGGACTGAAGCTTTCTTT
>NA|TRBJ2-3|TRBV2|NA
CASSEGTSGTDTQYF
TGTGCCAGCAGTGAAGGGACTTCGGGCACAGATACGCAGTATTTT
>NA|TRBJ2-5|TRBV5-1|TRBD2
CASSLGGLAPLGTQYF
TGCGCCAGCAGCCTCGGCGGACTAGCGCCCTTAGGGACCCAGTACTTC
>NA|TRBJ2-5|TRBV7-2|TRBD2
CASSMGLAGGERETQYF
TGTGCCAGCAGCATGGGACTAGCGGGAGGGGAACGAGAGACCCAGTACTTC
>NA|TRBJ1-3|TRBV6-1|NA
CASSEAAVISGNTIYF
TGTGCCAGCAGTGAAGCTGCAGTAATCTCTGGAAACACCATATATTTT
>NA|TRBJ2-1|TRBV3-1/TRBV3-2|TRBD1
CASSQERRGQASDEQFF
TGTGCCAGCAGCCAAGAAAGGAGGGGACAGGCTAGCGATGAGCAGTTCTTC
>NA|TRBJ2-5|TRBV5-1|NA
CASSRLAGGLQETQYF
TGCGCCAGCAGTCGGTTGGCAGGGGGACTCCAAGAGACCCAGTACTTC
>NA|TRBJ2-7|TRBV4-1|NA
CASSLGVGPDYEQYF
TGCGCCAGCAGCCTCGGGGTAGGTCCCGACTACGAGCAGTACTTC
>NA|TRBJ2-5|TRBV30|TRBD2
CAWSPPFAAGVGGIDGETQYF
TGTGCCTGGAGCCCTCCTTTTGCAGCGGGAGTGGGGGGGATTGATGGGGAGACCCAGTACTTC
>few|TRBJ1-1|TRBV30|TRBD1
CAWTLGQGMNTEAFF
TGTGCCTGGACGTTGGGACAGGGGATGAACACTGAAGCTTTCTTT